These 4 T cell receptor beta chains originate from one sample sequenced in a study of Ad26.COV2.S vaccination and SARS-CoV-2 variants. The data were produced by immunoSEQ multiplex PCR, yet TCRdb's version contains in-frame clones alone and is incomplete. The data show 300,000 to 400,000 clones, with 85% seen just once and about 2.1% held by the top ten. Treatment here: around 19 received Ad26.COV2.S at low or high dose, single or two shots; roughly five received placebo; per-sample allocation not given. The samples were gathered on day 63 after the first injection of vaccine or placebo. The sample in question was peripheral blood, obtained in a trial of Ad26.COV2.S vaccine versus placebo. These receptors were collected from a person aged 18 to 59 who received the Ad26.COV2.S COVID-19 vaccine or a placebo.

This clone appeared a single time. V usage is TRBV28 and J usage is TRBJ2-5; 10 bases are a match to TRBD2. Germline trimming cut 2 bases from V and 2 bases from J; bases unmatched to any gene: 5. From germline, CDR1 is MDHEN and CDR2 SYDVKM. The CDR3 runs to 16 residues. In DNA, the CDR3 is TGTGCCAGCAGTTTAGGTGCTAGCGGGGGACAAGAGACCCAGTACTTC. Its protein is CASSLGASGGQETQYF.

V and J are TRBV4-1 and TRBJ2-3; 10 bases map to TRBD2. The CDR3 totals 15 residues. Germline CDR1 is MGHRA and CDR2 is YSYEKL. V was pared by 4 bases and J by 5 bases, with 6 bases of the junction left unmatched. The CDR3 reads CASSRQGLAIDTQYF. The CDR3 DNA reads TGCGCCAGCAGCCGCCAGGGACTAGCGATAGATACGCAGTATTTT.

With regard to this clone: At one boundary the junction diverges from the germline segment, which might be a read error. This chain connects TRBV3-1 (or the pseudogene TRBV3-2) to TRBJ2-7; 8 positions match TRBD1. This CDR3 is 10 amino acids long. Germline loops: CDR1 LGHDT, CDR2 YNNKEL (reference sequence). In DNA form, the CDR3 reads TGTGCCAGCAGCCGGGACAGGATCTTCTTC. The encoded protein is CASSRDRIFF.

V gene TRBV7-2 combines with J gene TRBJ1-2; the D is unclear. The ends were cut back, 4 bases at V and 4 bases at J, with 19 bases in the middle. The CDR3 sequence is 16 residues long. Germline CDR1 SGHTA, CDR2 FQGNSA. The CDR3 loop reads CASSSPPGQRAYGYTF. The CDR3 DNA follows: TGTGCCAGCAGCTCCCCTCCTGGGCAGAGGGCCTATGGCTACACCTTC.